A selection of T cell receptor beta chains follows, all from one sample in a study of OX40 agonist ivuxolimab in advanced cancers. Measured with immunoSEQ multiplex PCR; TCRdb has only the in-frame clones, and not every one. Here the sample spans 55,000 to 75,000 clones, approximately 86% being singletons. The sequences come from CD4+ or CD8+ T cells sorted from blood, collected in a trial of the OX40 agonist ivuxolimab. These TCRs come from an adult with an advanced solid tumor such as melanoma, head and neck, liver or kidney cancer. Each CDR3 is given with its conserved first and last residue. The D gene is left open where the match is weak. Rows give clone size only sometimes, using once, few, many, or a class for an expanded clone.

-	TRBJ2-1	TRBV7-2	TRBD2	CASSLGGDYRNEQFF	TGTGCCAGCAGCTTAGGGGGGGACTACCGGAATGAGCAGTTCTTC
-	TRBJ2-3	TRBV7-6	-	CASSLGADRTYTDTQYF	TGTGCCAGCAGCTTGGGAGCGGACCGGACTTACACAGATACGCAGTATTTT
once	TRBJ1-2	TRBV19	-	CASSTTRTVYGYTF	TGTGCCAGTAGTACTACCCGGACAGTTTATGGCTACACCTTC
-	TRBJ2-7	TRBV7-2	-	CASTLGPNPYEQYF	TGTGCCAGCACCCTGGGACCCAACCCCTACGAGCAGTACTTC
-	TRBJ2-2	TRBV4-3	-	CASSHLGTADTGELFF	TGCGCCAGCAGCCACCTTGGGACGGCTGACACCGGGGAGCTGTTTTTT
-	TRBJ2-3	TRBV18	-	CASSPYTDTQYF	TGTGCCAGCTCACCCTACACAGATACGCAGTATTTT
-	TRBJ2-5	TRBV19	TRBD2	CASSILAGGSETQYF	TGTGCCAGTAGTATACTAGCGGGGGGATCAGAGACCCAGTACTTC
-	TRBJ1-1	TRBV9	TRBD1	CASSPRQGLASEAFF	TGTGCCAGCAGCCCACGACAGGGTCTTGCGTCGGAAGCTTTCTTT
once	TRBJ2-2	TRBV6-5	-	CASRPGISTGELFF	TGTGCCAGCAGGCCAGGGATATCCACCGGGGAGCTGTTTTTT
-	TRBJ2-1	TRBV28	-	CASTQGLEQFF	TGTGCCAGTACCCAGGGGCTTGAGCAGTTCTTC
-	TRBJ2-3	TRBV28	TRBD2	CASSFSGRMADTQYF	TGTGCCAGCAGTTTCAGCGGGAGAATGGCAGATACGCAGTATTTT
-	TRBJ1-1	TRBV6-5	-	CASSRTENTEAFF	TGTGCCAGCAGCCGTACAGAGAACACTGAAGCTTTCTTT
-	TRBJ2-5	TRBV9	-	CASSRTGEGETQYF	TGTGCCAGCAGCAGAACCGGCGAGGGCGAGACCCAGTACTTC
-	TRBJ1-1	TRBV9	-	CASSVQQGWGTEAFF	TGTGCCAGCAGCGTACAACAGGGTTGGGGCACTGAAGCTTTCTTT
-	TRBJ2-2	TRBV7-2	-	CASSLGRHTGELFF	TGTGCCAGCAGCTTAGGCCGACACACCGGGGAGCTGTTTTTT
-	TRBJ2-7	TRBV11-2	-	CASSPYGGLEYEQYF	TGTGCCAGCAGCCCGTACGGGGGGCTCGAGTACGAGCAGTACTTC
-	TRBJ2-2	TRBV5-4	-	CASSLAAARTGELFF	TGTGCCAGCAGCTTGGCCGCTGCGCGCACCGGGGAGCTGTTTTTT
-	TRBJ2-7	TRBV7-2	TRBD1	CASSLVYGQGYEQYF	TGTGCCAGCAGCTTAGTGTACGGACAGGGGTACGAGCAGTACTTC